This note documents a single T cell receptor (beta chain) sequence. With a much larger clone just one base away, this may be a read error. Uncontrolled infection, other autoimmune disease, pregnancy or lactation barred patients from enrollment. Diagnoses were established using clinical symptoms, serum thyroxine and TRAb, thyroid ultrasound and orbital computed tomography. The sample belongs to a study of T cells in Graves' hyperthyroidism and ophthalmopathy. RNA transcripts were the template for amplifying TCR beta CDR3 regions. The TCR CDR3 first-round RT-PCR relied on the HTBI primer set. Each CDR3 protein is one row after TCRdb ran MiXCR on the multiplex PCR reads. The sample yields approximately 710,000 distinct CDR3 sequences, roughly 17% seen once. CDR1 and CDR2 from the germline V gene are SGHAT and FQNNGV. The CDR3 is 15 residues long. The V end lost 1 base, the J end lost 5 bases, and 15 bases lay between the germline ends.

The specimen sequenced was blood. The V call is TRBV11-2, the J call TRBJ2-7, with D perhaps matching TRBD2 (5 bases). The sequence derives from a man aged 45-65 years with Graves' hyperthyroidism. The CDR3 loop reads CASSLVDGKRDEQYF. The CDR3 DNA sequence: TGTGCCAGCAGCTTAGTGGACGGGAAGAGGGACGAGCAGTACTTC.